One and the same sample provided the 20 T cell receptor beta chains below, sequenced in a study of blood T cell repertoires in COVID-19. Some clones are missing from TCRdb's copy, which holds only in-frame ones; the method was immunoSEQ multiplex PCR. In the table there are some 120,000 clones, approximately 86% of which are singletons. The material sequenced was peripheral blood. Receptors originate from a middle-aged man with acute or convalescent COVID-19.

The chain has TRBV11-2 and TRBJ1-6; no reliable D call. The germline V and J ends were trimmed by 8 bases and 7 bases, with 15 bases remaining between them. Germline-derived CDR1 and CDR2 are SGHAT and FQNNGV. This CDR3 has 14 residues. CDR3 region: CASCLERRNSPLHF. CDR3 coding DNA: TGTGCCAGCTGTCTAGAGAGAAGGAATTCACCCCTCCACTTT.

The chain is built from TRBV4-1 and TRBJ2-7, with a possible D match to TRBD2 (6 bases). The CDR3 loop spans 15 amino acids. The V end lost 3 bases, the J end lost 1 base, and 13 bases lay between the germline ends. Germline CDR1 and CDR2: MGHRA and YSYEKL. The CDR3 is CASSQPGLLSYEQYF. The CDR3 DNA is TGCGCCAGCAGCCAGCCGGGACTGCTATCCTACGAGCAGTACTTC.

The chain employs TRBV14 and TRBJ2-5; 8 positions agree with TRBD2. The CDR3 length is 16 residues. V lost 3 bases to trimming and J lost 5 bases; unmatched junction nucleotides: 11. Germline values: CDR1 SGHDN, CDR2 FVKESK. The CDR3 nucleotides are TGTGCCAGCAGCCACATCCGGAGTCCGGGGGGGGAGACCCAGTACTTC. Protein: CASSHIRSPGGETQYF. The full variable domain, with the rest looked up from reference TRBV14 and TRBJ2-5, is EAGVTQFPSHSVIEKGQTVTLRCDPISGHDNLYWYRRVMGKEIKFLLHFVKESKQDESGMPNNRFLAERTGGTYSTLKVQPAELEDSGVYFCASSHIRSPGGETQYFGPGTRLLVL.

J is TRBJ1-4 and V is TRBV6-6; a possible D gene is TRBD1 (5 bases). This CDR3 is built from 14 residues. CDR1 and CDR2 from the germline V gene are MNHNY and SVGAGI (reference sequence). The V gene lost 8 bases and the J gene lost 0 bases, with 10 bases spanning the gap. CDR3 loop: CASGDSATNEKLFF. The CDR3 DNA is TGTGCCAGCGGCGACAGTGCAACTAATGAAAAACTGTTTTTT.

The J gene is TRBJ1-3, the V gene TRBV9, with D possibly being TRBD1 (6 bases). The CDR3 length is 17 residues. The V and J ends lost 4 bases and 0 bases respectively, with 17 bases between them. CDR1 and CDR2 from the germline V gene are SGDLS and YYNGEE. Here the CDR3 DNA reads TGTGCCAGCAGCCGCGGCACGGGACATCTCTCTGGAAACACCATATATTTT. Encoded protein: CASSRGTGHLSGNTIYF.

V gene TRBV6-1 combines with J gene TRBJ1-2; D gene uncertain. This CDR3 comprises 17 residues. Germline V gene data show CDR1 as MNHNS and CDR2 as SASEGT. The V and J ends lost 2 bases and 8 bases respectively, with 24 bases between them. CDR3 bases: TGTGCCAGCAGTGAAAAGGGAGGTGGTCAGGTGACTTGGGGCTACACCTTC. Protein sequence: CASSEKGGGQVTWGYTF.

This chain joins TRBV4-3 and TRBJ2-2; D gene uncertain. Germline CDR1 reads LGHNA; CDR2 reads YSLEER. The V and J ends lost 2 bases and 3 bases respectively, with 7 bases between them. The CDR3 loop spans 14 amino acids. This CDR3 is CASSQRSHTGELFF. CDR3 bases: TGCGCCAGCAGCCAAAGGAGCCACACCGGGGAGCTGTTTTTT.

The CDR3: CASSMIDGSSYNEQFF. CDR3 DNA sequence: TGTGCCAGTAGTATGATCGACGGGAGCTCCTACAATGAGCAGTTCTTC. The V and J genes are TRBV19 and TRBJ2-1; TRBD2 is a possible D gene (6 bases). The CDR3 extends over 16 amino acids. Germline lookup yields CDR1 LNHDA and CDR2 SQIVND (reference sequence). V was shortened by 3 bases and J by 0 bases, with 12 bases between the two germline ends.

The chain recombines TRBV6-5 with TRBJ1-5, with 7 bases that match TRBD1. The CDR3 is made up of 14 amino acids. Germline loops: CDR1 MNHEY, CDR2 SVGAGI. V gave up 7 bases and J gave up 3 bases; unmatched junction bases: 6. This CDR3 is CASKTGDYNQPQHF. DNA for the CDR3: TGTGCCAGCAAAACAGGGGATTACAATCAGCCCCAGCATTTT.

A single count supports this clone. This sequence joins TRBV3-1 (or the pseudogene TRBV3-2) and TRBJ2-1, with D tentatively TRBD1 (7 bases). V shed 8 bases and J shed 0 bases, with 14 bases lying between them. Germline CDR1 LGHDT, CDR2 YNNKEL (reference sequence). The CDR3 sequence is 15 residues long. The CDR3 DNA follows: TGTGCCAGCCAGGGGGGTACTAGCTCCTACAATGAGCAGTTCTTC. This encodes CASQGGTSSYNEQFF.

Notes on this clone: Its ends do not fully match the called genes, so a read error is possible. The chain is built from TRBV29-1 and TRBJ2-7; no definite D call. The CDR3 totals 11 residues. Germline lookup yields CDR1 SQVTM and CDR2 ANQGSEA. The CDR3 reads CSVEGGNEQYF. The CDR3 nucleotides read TGCAGCGTCGAAGGTGGCAACGAGCAGTACTTC.

This sequence joins TRBV6-5 and TRBJ1-5; 9 bases match TRBD1. Unmatched junction bases numbered 6, after V lost 5 bases and J lost 4 bases. This CDR3 has 15 residues. Germline V gene lookup returns CDR1 MNHEY and CDR2 SVGAGI. As DNA, the CDR3 is TGTGCCAGCAGTACCAGACAGGGGGAGAATCAGCCCCAGCATTTT. This gives the protein CASSTRQGENQPQHF.

The genes are TRBV7-6 and TRBJ1-2, with D hard to call. The germline V gene encodes CDR1 SGHVS and CDR2 FNYEAQ. This CDR3 is 14 amino acids long. Trimming stripped 4 bases from V and 10 bases from J, with 19 bases between. The CDR3: CASSSVNLVEDYTF. CDR3 nucleotide sequence: TGTGCCAGCAGCTCCGTGAACTTGGTGGAGGACTACACCTTC.

This sequence joins TRBV11-2 and TRBJ1-4; D is possibly TRBD1 (5 bases). Germline V CDR1 and CDR2: SGHAT, FQNNGV. This CDR3 is 18 amino acids long. V was pared by 1 base and J by 3 bases, with 18 bases between. CDR3 DNA sequence: TGTGCCAGCAGCTTAGTCTCTTCCAGGGTGGTAGCTAATGAAAAACTGTTTTTT. Encoded protein: CASSLVSSRVVANEKLFF.

The chain is built from TRBV10-1 and TRBJ2-2; TRBD2 aligns across 9 bases. CDR1 is WNHNN, CDR2 SYGVQD, per germline (reference sequence). CDR3 size: 16 residues. Trimming took 2 bases from V and 7 from J; bases not matched to a gene: 8. The CDR3, as DNA: TGCGCCAGCAGTGAGGTTTCTAGCGGGATTGGCGGGGAGCTGTTTTTT. This sequence encodes CASSEVSSGIGGELFF.

This chain connects TRBV19 to TRBJ2-2; TRBD1 agrees at 8 bases. This CDR3 is 18 amino acids long. Germline assignment: CDR1 LNHDA and CDR2 SQIVND (reference sequence). V shed 4 bases and J 1 base; nucleotides not matched to a gene: 11. The CDR3 here is CASSTRGRQGRNTGELFF. CDR3 DNA sequence: TGTGCCAGTAGTACGAGGGGGCGACAGGGGCGGAACACCGGGGAGCTGTTTTTT. The variable domain in full, completed from reference TRBV19 and TRBJ2-2, reads DGGITQSPKYLFRKEGQNVTLSCEQNLNHDAMYWYRQDPGQGLRLIYYSQIVNDFQKGDIAEGYSVSREKKESFPLTVTSAQKNPTAFYLCASSTRGRQGRNTGELFFGEGSRLTVL.

The rearrangement joins TRBV27 to TRBJ1-2, with D perhaps TRBD1 (6 bases). V lost 3 bases and J 1 base, leaving 12 bases between the germline ends. There are 15 residues in the CDR3. Per germline, CDR1 MNHEY and CDR2 SMNVEV (reference sequence). CDR3 bases: TGTGCCAGCAGTTTTCGACAGGATGTTAACTATGGCTACACCTTC. This sequence encodes CASSFRQDVNYGYTF.

This chain connects TRBV6-2 or TRBV6-3 to TRBJ1-4; D not certain. Germline loops: CDR1 MNHEY, CDR2 SVGEGT. This CDR3 region has 16 residues. V lost 8 bases, J lost 2 bases, and 18 bases lay in between. CDR3 sequence reads: CASGSEARGTNEKLFF. CDR3 coding DNA: TGTGCCAGCGGTTCGGAGGCCCGTGGCACTAATGAAAAACTGTTTTTT.

The genes are TRBV6-1 and TRBJ2-7; D is perhaps TRBD2 (6 bases). CDR1 and CDR2 from the germline V gene are MNHNS and SASEGT. This CDR3 has 16 residues. The V gene lost 4 bases and the J gene lost 0 bases, with 16 bases spanning the gap. The CDR3 region is CASSGRPGLSSYEQYF. The CDR3 nucleotides are TGTGCCAGCAGTGGGCGTCCGGGACTCAGCTCCTACGAGCAGTACTTC.

In this sample, this clone turned up once. This rearrangement joins TRBV6-5 to TRBJ2-7, with TRBD1 matching over 7 bases. The CDR3 runs 14 residues. Trimming at V came to 8 bases and at J to 4 bases, leaving 11 bases not matched to a gene. Germline-derived CDR1 and CDR2 are MNHEY and SVGAGI. The DNA of the CDR3 is TGTGCCAGCGAAAAAGGGGACAGCAAATACGAGCAGTACTTC. This translates into CASEKGDSKYEQYF.